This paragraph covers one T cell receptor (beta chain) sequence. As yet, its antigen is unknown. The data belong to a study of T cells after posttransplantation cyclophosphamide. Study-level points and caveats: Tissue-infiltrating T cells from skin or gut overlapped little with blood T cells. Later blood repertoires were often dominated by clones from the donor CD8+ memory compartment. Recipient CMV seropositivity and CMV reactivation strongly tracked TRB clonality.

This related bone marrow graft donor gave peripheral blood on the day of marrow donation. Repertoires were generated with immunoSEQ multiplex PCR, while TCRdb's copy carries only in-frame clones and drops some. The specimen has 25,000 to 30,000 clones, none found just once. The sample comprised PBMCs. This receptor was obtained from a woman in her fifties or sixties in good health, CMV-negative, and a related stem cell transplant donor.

The CDR3 nucleotides read TGTGCCAGCAGCTTAGTCGGGGGGTATACCCAAGAGACCCAGTACTTC. Translation: CASSLVGGYTQETQYF. This sequence joins TRBV7-2 and TRBJ2-5; 7 bases line up with TRBD2. Looked up from germline, CDR1 is SGHTA and CDR2 is FQGNSA. V lost 1 base, J lost 1 base, and 6 bases stayed unmatched. There are 16 residues in the CDR3.